Following are 7 T cell receptor beta chains from one sample sequenced in a study of blood T cell repertoires in COVID-19. The table came from immunoSEQ multiplex PCR; TCRdb's copy has only in-frame clones and leaves some out. The repertoire consists of 180,000 or so clones, with 87% occurring once and the leading ten covering around 1.6%. Sample: peripheral blood. The receptors stem from a woman aged 45 to 65 with acute or convalescent COVID-19.

The rearrangement links TRBV5-1 to TRBJ1-1, with 8 bases aligning to TRBD1. J gave up 4 bases and V 3 bases, and 5 bases lay outside the gene matches. Looked up from germline, CDR1 is SGHRS and CDR2 is YFSETQ. The CDR3 sequence is 14 residues long. Here the CDR3 DNA reads TGCGCCAGCAGCTATGGACAGGGACGCACTGAAGCTTTCTTT. The encoded protein is CASSYGQGRTEAFF.

The chain joins TRBV5-5 to TRBJ1-1; D perhaps matches TRBD1 (6 bases). Germline CDR1 SGHKS, CDR2 YYEKEE (reference sequence). V was clipped by 4 bases and J by 4 bases, with 17 bases between them. CDR3 length: 15 residues. The CDR3 DNA follows: TGTGCCAGCAGCCCGGGGGGGCTGGGGGTCACTGAAGCTTTCTTT. The encoded protein is CASSPGGLGVTEAFF. Combining the CDR3 with reference TRBV5-5 and TRBJ1-1 gives the whole variable domain DAGVTQSPTHLIKTRGQQVTLRCSPISGHKSVSWYQQVLGQGPQFIFQYYEKEERGRGNFPDRFSARQFPNYSSELNVNALLLGDSALYLCASSPGGLGVTEAFFGQGTRLTVV.

The rearrangement uses TRBV7-8 and TRBJ2-7; D remains ambiguous. The CDR3 covers 14 residues. Trimming removed 1 base from V and 6 bases from J, with 13 bases in between. Germline V CDR1 and CDR2: SGHVS, FQNEAQ. CDR3 coding DNA: TGTGCCAGCAGCTTAGTCCCTCGTTTCTCCGAGCAGTACTTC. This sequence encodes CASSLVPRFSEQYF.

Comment on this clone: At the DNA level, this CDR3 is encoded by other sequences in the same sample as well. This chain uses TRBV9 with TRBJ1-5, with 7 bases aligning to TRBD1. The CDR3 has 14 residues. Germline V gene data show CDR1 as SGDLS and CDR2 as YYNGEE. Losses at the gene ends were 0 bases for V and 6 bases for J; bases not matched to a gene: 3. DNA of the CDR3: TGTGCCAGCAGCGTAGGAGGGGGCGGTCAGCCCCAGCATTTT. This sequence encodes CASSVGGGGQPQHF.

V gene TRBV7-2 combines with J gene TRBJ2-7, with 10 bases lining up with TRBD2. CDR1 and CDR2 from the germline V gene are SGHTA and FQGNSA. The CDR3 has 14 residues. V lost 1 base and J lost 5; bases outside the gene matches: 2. The CDR3 DNA is TGTGCCAGCAGCTTAGTAGCGGGGGGCCACGAGCAGTACTTC. Translated: CASSLVAGGHEQYF.

CDR3 coding DNA: TGTGCCAGTGCTACAGGGCTAAATGAGCAGTTCTTC. As protein: CASATGLNEQFF. J is TRBJ2-1 and V is TRBV9; D may be TRBD1 (6 bases). In germline, CDR1 is SGDLS, CDR2 YYNGEE. Trimming took off 8 bases at V and 7 bases at J, with 13 bases between the two ends. CDR3 size: 12 residues.

The chain is built from TRBV2 and TRBJ2-7; a possible D gene is TRBD2 (6 bases). The CDR3 spans 14 residues. Germline loops: CDR1 SNHLY, CDR2 FYNNEI. The V gene lost 4 bases and the J gene lost 3 bases, with 13 bases spanning the gap. The CDR3 loop is CASSGVRDNYEQYF. CDR3 bases: TGTGCCAGCAGTGGGGTGCGGGATAACTACGAGCAGTACTTC.